The entry below gives a single T cell receptor beta chain sequence along with its context. What it binds is not known. Sequencing of each sample assayed around 10^5 TCR templates. Some clones are missing from TCRdb's copy, which holds only in-frame ones; the method was immunoSEQ multiplex PCR. The sample contains tens of thousands of clones, roughly nine tenths of which appear only once. The data stem from a study of siplizumab effects on memory and regulatory T cells. Study observations and caveats: Naive T cells apparently outstripped memory cells in diversity and seemed major alloresponse contributors. For mappable alloreactive CD4+ clones, the mean Treg-derived fraction was roughly 70% with siplizumab and 25% to 30% in controls. Some alloreactive sequences were traceable to unstimulated CD4+ memory cells, and siplizumab significantly reduced them.

CDR3 size: 14 residues. The germline V and J ends were trimmed by 5 bases and 0 bases, with 10 bases remaining between them. Germline V gene data show CDR1 as SNHLY and CDR2 as FYNNEI. The V call is TRBV2, the J call TRBJ1-1; D perhaps matches TRBD1 (5 bases). The sequenced sample was naive CD8+ T cells sorted from blood. This sequence was found in a human donor in good health. The CDR3, as DNA: TGTGCCAGCAGTTGGACACTTATGAACACTGAAGCTTTCTTT. This sequence encodes CASSWTLMNTEAFF.